A single sample gave rise to the 9 T cell receptor beta chains below, sequenced in a study of blood T cell repertoires in COVID-19 (dated by TCRdb to between 2020 and 2021). Library generation was performed with the immunoSEQ multiplex PCR assay. Here the immuneACCESS table is served through TCRdb, limited to in-frame sequences with V and J called. Missing clones are a known gap in these copies; in checked studies unresolved V genes cover under half, and the rest lacks a known reason. Across this sample there are approximately 400,000 clones, with around nine tenths seen only once. The ten largest clones capture 1.2% of the sample. The sample consisted of PBMCs or T cells enriched from blood (not recorded which). Receptors were obtained from a woman younger than 35 who had recovered from COVID-19.

This chain joins TRBV5-1 and TRBJ1-4; 11 nucleotides match TRBD1. Trimming at V came to 4 bases and at J to 5 bases, leaving 4 bases not matched to a gene. CDR1 and CDR2 from the germline V gene are SGHRS and YFSETQ. There are 15 residues in the CDR3. This CDR3 reads CASSTGQGENEKLFF. Here the CDR3 DNA reads TGCGCCAGCAGCACGGGACAGGGGGAGAATGAAAAACTGTTTTTT. Looking up the rest from reference TRBV5-1 and TRBJ1-4 gives the full variable domain: KAGVTQTPRYLIKTRGQQVTLSCSPISGHRSVSWYQQTPGQGLQFLFEYFSETQRNKGNFPGRFSGRQFSNSRSEMNVSTLELGDSALYLCASSTGQGENEKLFFGSGTQLSVL.

The chain carries TRBV3-1 (or the pseudogene TRBV3-2) and TRBJ2-6; possible D gene TRBD2, 6 bases. V lost 5 bases to trimming and J lost 0 bases, with 14 bases between them. Germline CDR1 LGHDT, CDR2 YNNKEL (reference sequence). This CDR3 has 17 amino acids. The CDR3 DNA is TGTGCCAGCAGCTCTCGGGGACTCCTCTCTGGGGCCAACGTCCTGACTTTC. This codes for CASSSRGLLSGANVLTF.

The chain employs TRBV7-9 and TRBJ1-1; D gene ambiguous. The CDR3 contains 15 residues. Per germline, CDR1 SEHNR and CDR2 FQNEAQ (reference sequence). Trimming left V 1 base short and J 7 bases short, with 16 bases between. CDR3 nucleotides: TGTGCCAGCAGCTTAGAATTAAGTTTGCGTAGTGAAGCTTTCTTT. This translates into CASSLELSLRSEAFF.

The chain is built from TRBV6-4 and TRBJ2-1; D gene unclear. Germline lookup yields CDR1 MRHNA and CDR2 SNTAGT. This CDR3 region has 12 residues. V shed 2 bases and J shed 7 bases, with 6 bases lying between them. Here the CDR3 reads CASSDTSNEQFF. The DNA of the CDR3 is TGTGCCAGCAGTGACACCAGTAATGAGCAGTTCTTC.

The genes are TRBV19 and TRBJ2-5; D is possibly TRBD2 (6 bases). Per the germline V gene, CDR1 is LNHDA and CDR2 is SQIVND (reference sequence). This CDR3 has 15 residues. V gave up 3 bases and J gave up 3 bases, with 14 bases separating them. The CDR3 sequence is CASSMEGRREETQYF. The CDR3 DNA follows: TGTGCCAGTAGTATGGAGGGGCGACGAGAAGAGACCCAGTACTTC.

The chain carries TRBV2 and TRBJ1-2; D is possibly TRBD1 (6 bases). V gave up 9 bases and J gave up 4 bases, with 12 bases separating them. CDR1 and CDR2 (germline): SNHLY, FYNNEI. The CDR3 sequence is 12 residues long. The CDR3 DNA follows: TGTGCCAGGTCGGGACAACTCTATGGCTACACCTTC. It codes for CARSGQLYGYTF.

This clone appeared a few times. The rearrangement joins TRBV7-2 to TRBJ2-1, with 9 nucleotides matching TRBD2. Germline V gene lookup returns CDR1 SGHTA and CDR2 FQGNSA. CDR3 length equals 15 residues. The trim removed 4 bases at V and 4 bases at J, leaving 5 bases unmatched. This CDR3 is CASSSIAGVYNEQFF. CDR3 bases: TGTGCCAGCAGCTCTATAGCGGGGGTGTACAATGAGCAGTTCTTC.

The chain joins TRBV7-8 to TRBJ1-2; D remains ambiguous. CDR1 SGHVS and CDR2 FQNEAQ come from the germline V gene. With 5 bases removed from V and 6 bases from J, the gap between germline ends came to 19 bases. The CDR3 sequence is 15 residues long. CDR3 sequence reads: CASSGLEGSEDGYTF. The CDR3 region has the DNA TGTGCCAGCAGCGGCCTGGAGGGCTCTGAGGATGGCTACACCTTC.

There are a few counts of this clone. The V and J genes are TRBV28 and TRBJ2-1; 9 bases map to TRBD1. The CDR3 contains 19 residues. V shed 7 bases, J shed 0 bases, and the junction held 16 bases outside the gene matches. The V gene's germline CDR1 is MDHEN and CDR2 SYDVKM. The CDR3 DNA follows: TGTGCCAGCACCACTTTTTGGGACAGGGCCCTGAGCTCCTACAATGAGCAGTTCTTC. It encodes CASTTFWDRALSSYNEQFF.